The rows below give T cell receptor beta chains drawn from one sample of a study of T cell changes during pregnancy in multiple sclerosis. Clones were sequenced by immunoSEQ multiplex PCR, and TCRdb holds only the in-frame ones, with some missing. The table includes around 35,000 clones, roughly nine tenths detected once. The input for sequencing was CD8+ T cells from peripheral blood mononuclear cells, taken before pregnancy. The source is a female donor with multiple sclerosis, enrolled in a pregnancy study. Each CDR3 is given with its conserved first and last residue. The D gene is left open where the match is weak. The size field is filled for only some rows; it gives once, few, many or a size class.

CDR3nt,CDR3aa,v_gene,j_gene,abundance,d_gene
TGTGCCAGCAGCTCTCGACAGGCCGATAATTCACCCCTCCACTTT,CASSSRQADNSPLHF,TRBV7-9,TRBJ1-6,.,.
TGTGCCAGCAGTTTGTTGAGCACCGACAGGGAAGGGAACACCGGGGAGCTGTTTTTT,CASSLLSTDREGNTGELFF,TRBV27,TRBJ2-2,.,TRBD1
TGTGCCAGCAGCTTCGATAGCGGGAGGCGAGGGGCATATCGGGAGCAGTACTTC,CASSFDSGRRGAYREQYF,TRBV5-5,TRBJ2-7,.,TRBD2
TGTGCCAGCAGTTTGGGAGGTGAGGTGGGGAGTCGTGGCTACACCTTC,CASSLGGEVGSRGYTF,TRBV27,TRBJ1-2,.,.
TGTGCCAGCAGTGAATCGGACAGAACCTACGAGCAGTACTTC,CASSESDRTYEQYF,TRBV2,TRBJ2-7,.,.
TGTGCCAGCAGTGAATATAGGATAGACAGGGGACCGTACAATGAGCAGTTCTTC,CASSEYRIDRGPYNEQFF,TRBV25-1,TRBJ2-1,.,TRBD1
TGTGCCAGTAGTGCACCCCTTGGGACAGCCGATCTGAACACTGAAGCTTTCTTT,CASSAPLGTADLNTEAFF,TRBV19,TRBJ1-1,.,TRBD1
TGTGCCAGCAGCCTCAGCCGGGACACTGAAGCTTTCTTT,CASSLSRDTEAFF,TRBV13,TRBJ1-1,once,.
TGTGCCAGCACCCACGGACTAGCGCCCTACGAGCAGTACTTC,CASTHGLAPYEQYF,TRBV6-6,TRBJ2-7,.,TRBD2
TGTGCCTGGACCCCTAGCGGGAGTAGCAATGAGCAGTTCTTC,CAWTPSGSSNEQFF,TRBV30,TRBJ2-1,.,TRBD2
TGTGCCAGCAGTTTATTGGGGGAGGGACCCGGCTACACCTTC,CASSLLGEGPGYTF,TRBV27,TRBJ1-2,.,.
TGTGCCAGCAGCTTGGCTAGCGGGACCAAGGTCGAGCAGTACTTC,CASSLASGTKVEQYF,TRBV7-9,TRBJ2-7,.,TRBD2
TGTGCCAGCAGTGAGATCCGGGACAGGGTGTTTGAGACCCAGTACTTC,CASSEIRDRVFETQYF,TRBV25-1,TRBJ2-5,.,TRBD1
TGTGCCAGCAGTAAGCCCTCACTGCCCGGGGAGCTGTTTTTT,CASSKPSLPGELFF,TRBV6-5,TRBJ2-2,.,.
TGTGCCAGCAGCCCAGCAATGGAGATTCGTGGCTACACCTTC,CASSPAMEIRGYTF,TRBV7-9,TRBJ1-2,.,.
TGTGCCACCAGCTCCCTTAGCTCCTACGAGCAGTACTTC,CATSSLSSYEQYF,TRBV6-1,TRBJ2-7,.,.
TGTGCCAGCAGTTTTGAGGGTCCCCTTTCGCAGCACACCTTC,CASSFEGPLSQHTF,TRBV6-5,TRBJ1-2,.,.
TGCAGCATCCCAAGGAGAAATGAGCAGTTCTTC,CSIPRRNEQFF,TRBV29-1,TRBJ2-1,.,.
TGTGCCAGCAGTTTCGGGACAGGGGTGAATGAGCAGTTCTTC,CASSFGTGVNEQFF,TRBV27,TRBJ2-1,.,TRBD1
TGTGCCAGCAGTTCCTTTAGCGGGAGGGCTTCTGGGGCCAACGTCCTGACTTTC,CASSSFSGRASGANVLTF,TRBV5-5,TRBJ2-6,.,TRBD2
TGTGCCAGCAGTGAAGCGCTTCTGGCGAACACTGAAGCTTTCTTT,CASSEALLANTEAFF,TRBV6-1,TRBJ1-1,.,.
TGTGCCAGCAGTTTGGCAGGGTCCGTCAATGAGCAGTTCTTC,CASSLAGSVNEQFF,TRBV27,TRBJ2-1,.,.